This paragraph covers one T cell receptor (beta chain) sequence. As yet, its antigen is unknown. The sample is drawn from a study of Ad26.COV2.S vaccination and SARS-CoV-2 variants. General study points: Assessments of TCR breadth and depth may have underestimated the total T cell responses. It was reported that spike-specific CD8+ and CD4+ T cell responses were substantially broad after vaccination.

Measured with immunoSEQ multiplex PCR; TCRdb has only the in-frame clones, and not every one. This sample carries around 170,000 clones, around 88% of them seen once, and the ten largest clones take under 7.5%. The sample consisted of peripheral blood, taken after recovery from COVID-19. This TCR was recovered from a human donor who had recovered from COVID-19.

As DNA, the CDR3 is TGTGCCAGCAGCGTAGGAATAGACGGGACCGGGGAGCTGTTTTTT. Amino acid sequence: CASSVGIDGTGELFF. The chain employs TRBV9 and TRBJ2-2; the D is unclear. The CDR3 is 15 amino acids. Germline loops: CDR1 SGDLS, CDR2 YYNGEE. With 0 bases removed from V and 5 bases from J, the gap between germline ends came to 11 bases.